This is a list of T cell receptor beta chains from one sample in a study of cytomegalovirus exposure and HLA in healthy donors. Libraries were prepared by immunoSEQ multiplex PCR; TCRdb keeps only in-frame clonotypes and omits some of them. The data show 120,000 or so clones, about 80% seen once. Sequencing was done on a sample of PBMCs. All receptors derive from a man aged 18 to 30 in good health and CMV-seronegative. Each CDR3 is given with its conserved first and last residue.

j_gene | len | v_gene | CDR3aa
TRBJ2-3 | 15 | TRBV5-4 | CASSWTSASTDTQYF
TRBJ1-1 | 14 | TRBV7-3 | CASSLGTPNTEAFF
TRBJ1-1 | 14 | TRBV18 | CASSFDSVRTEAFF
TRBJ1-2 | 11 | TRBV25-1 | CASSAGSGYTF
TRBJ1-2 | 15 | TRBV6-1 | CASSEDRATFYGYTF
TRBJ1-5 | 15 | TRBV6-5 | CASSYSTGTDQPQHF
TRBJ2-7 | 15 | TRBV29-1 | CSASSDNRAAGEQYF
TRBJ2-7 | 18 | TRBV7-2 | CASSSLPLAGRRGYEQYF
TRBJ1-6 | 15 | TRBV9 | CASSVGGQGYSPLHF
TRBJ1-2 | 16 | TRBV21-1 | CASSSRPTGKNYGYTF
TRBJ1-1 | 17 | TRBV19 | CASMGSSREGEGTEAFF
TRBJ2-7 | 15 | TRBV4-2 | CASRGAGSTPYEQYF
TRBJ2-2 | 13 | TRBV5-3 | CASRDIETGELFF
TRBJ2-1 | 19 | TRBV7-8 | CASRPRWGGLAGANNEQFF
TRBJ1-4 | 14 | TRBV6-5 | CASSSGEESEKLFF
TRBJ2-5 | 15 | TRBV19 | CASSIGGGTQETQYF